The 13 T cell receptor beta chains in this list originate from one sample, sequenced in a study of T cell repertoires in cytomegalovirus infection. No antigens are known for them. TCRdb re-analysed the reads in MiXCR, keeping a single row per CDR3 protein. The sample contains 700,000 to 900,000 distinct CDR3 sequences, around 29% of which appear only once. Sequenced material: cultured CD8+ T cells from PBMCs, taken from culture after CMV antigen stimulation. These receptors originate from a human donor in good health (CMV status not recorded). Some clones in this sample may be carry-over from other donors' samples.

The V call is TRBV27, the J call TRBJ1-2; 7 bases agree with TRBD1. V gave up 5 bases and J gave up 2 bases; unmatched junction bases: 8. From germline, CDR1 is MNHEY and CDR2 SMNVEV (reference sequence). The CDR3 has 15 residues. The CDR3 sequence: CASSPRDSYNYGYTF. The CDR3 DNA sequence: TGTGCCAGCAGTCCCCGGGACAGTTACAACTATGGCTACACCTTC.

The chain recombines TRBV19 with TRBJ2-1, with D tentatively TRBD1 or TRBD2 (5 bases each). The CDR3 is made up of 15 amino acids. Trimming took off 0 bases at V and 6 bases at J, with 12 bases between the two ends. CDR1 is LNHDA, CDR2 SQIVND, per germline (reference sequence). The CDR3 reads CASSIDIWGSNEQFF. CDR3 sequence (DNA): TGTGCCAGTAGTATAGATATATGGGGGAGCAATGAGCAGTTCTTC.

V and J are TRBV9 and TRBJ1-2, with 8 positions matching TRBD1. J lost 4 bases, V lost 0 bases, and 8 bases had no gene match. In germline, CDR1 is SGDLS, CDR2 YYNGEE. The CDR3 contains 16 residues. The CDR3 DNA sequence: TGTGCCAGCAGCGTAGTGGTGGACAGGGACCTCTATGGCTACACCTTC. Encoded protein: CASSVVVDRDLYGYTF.

The sample holds a few counts of this clonotype. The chain employs TRBV5-8 and TRBJ2-5, with 8 bases lining up with TRBD2. The V gene's germline CDR1 is SGHTS and CDR2 YDEGEE. V lost 7 bases, J lost 0 bases, and 14 bases stayed unmatched. The CDR3 loop spans 17 amino acids. This CDR3 reads CASLGAGAEKYQETQYF. The CDR3 bases are TGTGCCAGCCTAGGAGCGGGGGCCGAAAAGTACCAAGAGACCCAGTACTTC.

A few counts support this clonotype. The chain uses TRBV7-6 and TRBJ1-3; no clear D gene. The CDR3 runs 16 residues. Germline-derived CDR1 and CDR2 are SGHVS and FNYEAQ. V dropped 1 base and J dropped 0 bases, with 10 bases sitting between them. CDR3 region: CASSLGTQNSGNTIYF. The CDR3 region has the DNA TGTGCCAGCAGCTTAGGGACTCAGAACTCTGGAAACACCATATATTTT.

V and J are TRBV4-2 and TRBJ1-3, with 10 bases lining up with TRBD1. The CDR3 runs 16 residues. Looked up from germline, CDR1 is LGHNA and CDR2 is YNFKEQ. V was clipped by 4 bases and J by 3 bases; unmatched bases: 6. The CDR3 sequence: CASSPWTGGGGNTIYF. In DNA form, the CDR3 reads TGTGCCAGCAGCCCTTGGACAGGGGGAGGTGGAAACACCATATATTTT.

The sample holds a few counts of this clonotype. The chain combines TRBV20-1 with TRBJ1-1; D gene ambiguous. The CDR3 extends over 12 amino acids. CDR1 and CDR2 (germline): DFQATT, SNEGSKA (reference sequence). V was cut by 3 bases and J by 1 base, with 6 bases left in between. CDR3 nucleotide sequence: TGCAGTGCTAGCAGGCAGAACACTGAAGCTTTCTTT. Amino acid sequence: CSASRQNTEAFF.

The chain uses TRBV27 and TRBJ2-1; the D gene is possibly TRBD2 (7 bases). Per germline, CDR1 MNHEY and CDR2 SMNVEV (reference sequence). CDR3 length: 15 residues. The V end lost 6 bases, the J end lost 10 bases, and 22 bases lay between the germline ends. For the CDR3, the DNA is TGTGCCAGCAGGGGGGGCGGGGGTCCAGTGCGGGAGCAGTTCTTC. This encodes CASRGGGGPVREQFF.

This clonotype has ten or more counts. This chain connects TRBV7-9 to TRBJ2-1; 10 nucleotides agree with TRBD1. V was clipped by 8 bases and J by 6 bases; unmatched bases: 7. The germline V gene encodes CDR1 SEHNR and CDR2 FQNEAQ (reference sequence). CDR3 length equals 14 residues. The CDR3 nucleotides are TGTGCCAGCTTCCCGGGACAGGGGTCCAATGAGCAGTTCTTC. It is translated as CASFPGQGSNEQFF.

This clonotype appeared a few times. This chain connects TRBV4-1 to TRBJ2-2, with 15 bases aligning to TRBD2. V shed 2 bases, J shed 5 bases, and the junction held 6 bases outside the gene matches. Germline loops: CDR1 MGHRA, CDR2 YSYEKL. The CDR3 contains 18 residues. The CDR3 here is CASSQRTSGGGATGELFF. As DNA, the CDR3 is TGCGCCAGCAGCCAACGGACTAGCGGGGGGGGAGCTACCGGGGAGCTGTTTTTT.

This chain uses TRBV20-1 with TRBJ2-1; D is tentatively TRBD1 or TRBD2 (6 bases each). Between the trimmed V and J ends, which lost 0 bases and 3 bases, there was a span of 12 bases. This CDR3 is 15 amino acids long. The germline V gene encodes CDR1 DFQATT and CDR2 SNEGSKA (reference sequence). The CDR3 nucleotides read TGCAGTGCTAGAGATAAAAGGGGGGACTACAATGAGCAGTTCTTC. Translating gives CSARDKRGDYNEQFF.

This clonotype was recorded once. The rearrangement uses TRBV2 and TRBJ2-1; D is unresolved. V was clipped by 6 bases and J by 7 bases, with 10 bases between them. The CDR3 sequence is 12 residues long. Looked up from germline, CDR1 is SNHLY and CDR2 is FYNNEI. Here the CDR3 reads CASRTYGNEQFF. The CDR3 DNA reads TGTGCCAGCAGGACCTACGGGAATGAGCAGTTCTTC.

This clonotype was observed a few times. The rearrangement uses TRBV6-5 and TRBJ1-1, with 11 bases that match TRBD1. Germline V gene data show CDR1 as MNHEY and CDR2 as SVGAGI. V dropped 2 bases and J dropped 5; count of bases not matched to a gene: 13. The CDR3 sequence is 18 residues long. The CDR3 bases are TGTGCCAGCAGTTACACGAACCCGGGACAGGGGGGAGGGACTGAAGCTTTCTTT. Its translation is CASSYTNPGQGGGTEAFF.